The rows below give T cell receptor beta chains drawn from one sample of a study of blood T cell repertoires in COVID-19. Profiled with immunoSEQ multiplex PCR; TCRdb holds only in-frame clones, not every one. The repertoire includes around 37,000 clones, roughly 70% of them detected once, and over 9.5% sits in the top ten. What was sequenced was peripheral blood. The receptors were gathered from a man between 65 and 85 years old with COVID-19, enrolled during active disease. The CDR3 runs from the conserved cysteine through the conserved F or W. Each record gives: J gene, V gene, CDR3 protein.

TRBJ1-4,TRBV27,CASSKRHPLEKLFF
TRBJ2-7,TRBV3-1/TRBV3-2,CASSQVTGAGEQYF
TRBJ2-5,TRBV5-1,CASRPFLSSGGSGETQYF
TRBJ2-1,TRBV15,CATSREVAGVNEQFF
TRBJ1-5,TRBV7-7,CASSKTTGQPQHF
TRBJ2-7,TRBV5-4,CASSLQGRSSYEQYF
TRBJ2-5,TRBV2,CASSGNGRETQYF
TRBJ2-3,TRBV18,CASSPVDTQYF
TRBJ1-1,TRBV12-3/TRBV12-4,CASSLGTGQAFF
TRBJ1-2,TRBV19,CASISGNYGYTF
TRBJ2-7,TRBV12-3/TRBV12-4,CASSPDITYEQYF
TRBJ2-7,TRBV5-1,CASSPDREQYF
TRBJ1-2,TRBV27,CASSLSMRTALQGYTF
TRBJ2-3,TRBV6-1,CASSEPVVDTQYF
TRBJ1-5,TRBV10-3,CAISDTGLGNQPQHF
TRBJ1-3,TRBV11-1,CASSSGGNTIYF
TRBJ1-5,TRBV27,CASTPGGNQPQHF
TRBJ2-3,TRBV30,CAWSYTDTQYF
TRBJ1-2,TRBV5-1,CASSSGTGHHYGYTF
TRBJ2-7,TRBV6-5,CASSLPGDRGNEQYF
TRBJ1-5,TRBV12-3/TRBV12-4,CASTSNPYQPQHF
TRBJ1-1,TRBV28,CASTLGQGTNTEAFF
TRBJ1-2,TRBV10-2,CASGTGSNYGYTF
TRBJ1-5,TRBV6-5,CASKHPYSNQPQHF
TRBJ2-7,TRBV10-1,CATSDSQRDEQYF
TRBJ2-7,TRBV7-2,CASSLVRSEQYF
TRBJ1-4,TRBV4-2,CASSQDRHYNEKLFF
TRBJ2-7,TRBV18,CASSPPGREQYF
TRBJ1-4,TRBV7-2,CASSLLRQANEKLFF
TRBJ2-7,TRBV20-1,CSARERYEQYF
TRBJ2-1,TRBV4-1,CASSQEWTGYNEQFF
TRBJ1-5,TRBV19,CASSHLGQDNSNQPQHF
TRBJ2-1,TRBV6-5,CAVGAGGLHNEQFF
TRBJ1-3,TRBV28,CASSYRRLRRVNTIYF
TRBJ2-1,TRBV6-6,CASSSRERRNNEQFF
TRBJ1-2,TRBV3-1/TRBV3-2,CASSQGAGNYGYTF
TRBJ1-2,TRBV6-5,CASSYNRVNGYTF
TRBJ1-2,TRBV5-1,CASSFRAEGGYTF
TRBJ2-7,TRBV27,CASSFAGGPDEQYF
TRBJ2-3,TRBV9,CASSLGTGRGPDTQYF
TRBJ2-7,TRBV4-1,CASSQERKGALGEQYF
TRBJ2-1,TRBV18,CASSPGTLNEQFF
TRBJ2-7,TRBV5-1,CASSRLPGYEQYF
TRBJ2-6,TRBV28,CASSFQGLSGANVLTF
TRBJ2-7,TRBV18,CASSPDSREQYF
TRBJ2-3,TRBV5-1,CASSSTGDKTDTQYF
TRBJ2-3,TRBV14,CASSQSGGTSGSQDTDTQYF
TRBJ2-7,TRBV30,CAWSVSTRGYEQYF
TRBJ1-1,TRBV5-1,CASSSKTGGFNTEAFF
TRBJ2-5,TRBV7-9,CAVKSAGTQYF
TRBJ2-7,TRBV29-1,CSVDGVGTASSEQYF
TRBJ2-2,TRBV15,CATSREAGGMNTGELFF
TRBJ2-4,TRBV24-1,CATSDFAQGGGAVFAKNIQYF
TRBJ1-4,TRBV28,CASSSSRQDNGEKLFF
TRBJ1-5,TRBV11-2,CASSPGMFNQPQHF